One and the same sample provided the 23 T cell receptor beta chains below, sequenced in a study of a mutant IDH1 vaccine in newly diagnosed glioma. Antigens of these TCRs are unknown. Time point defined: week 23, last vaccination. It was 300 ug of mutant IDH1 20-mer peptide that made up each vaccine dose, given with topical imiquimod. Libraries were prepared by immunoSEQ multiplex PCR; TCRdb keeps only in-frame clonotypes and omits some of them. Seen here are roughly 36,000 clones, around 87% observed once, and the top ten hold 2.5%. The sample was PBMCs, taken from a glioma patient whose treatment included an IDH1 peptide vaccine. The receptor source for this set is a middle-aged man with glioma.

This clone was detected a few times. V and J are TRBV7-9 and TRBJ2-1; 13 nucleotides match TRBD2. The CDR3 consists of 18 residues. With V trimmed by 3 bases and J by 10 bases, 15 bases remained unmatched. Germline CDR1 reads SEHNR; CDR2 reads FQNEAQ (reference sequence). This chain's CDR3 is CASSFLGSGTSGAREQFF. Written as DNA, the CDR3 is TGTGCCAGCAGCTTCTTGGGAAGCGGGACTAGCGGGGCCCGGGAGCAGTTCTTC.

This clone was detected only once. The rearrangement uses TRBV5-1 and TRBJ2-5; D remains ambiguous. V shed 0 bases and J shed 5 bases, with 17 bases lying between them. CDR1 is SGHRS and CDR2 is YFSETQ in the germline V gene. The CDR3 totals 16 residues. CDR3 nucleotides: TGCGCCAGCAGCTTGGCGGAAGGGCGTCCCATGGAGACCCAGTACTTC. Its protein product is CASSLAEGRPMETQYF. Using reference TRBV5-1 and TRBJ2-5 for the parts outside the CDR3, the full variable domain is KAGVTQTPRYLIKTRGQQVTLSCSPISGHRSVSWYQQTPGQGLQFLFEYFSETQRNKGNFPGRFSGRQFSNSRSEMNVSTLELGDSALYLCASSLAEGRPMETQYFGPGTRLLVL.

This CDR3 reads CASSPVVGGSANEQFF. DNA for the CDR3: TGTGCCAGCAGCCCTGTCGTTGGCGGGAGCGCGAATGAGCAGTTCTTC. This chain connects TRBV7-6 to TRBJ2-1; TRBD2 matches 7 bases. CDR1 is SGHVS and CDR2 is FNYEAQ in the germline V gene. CDR3 length: 16 residues. The V and J ends lost 5 bases and 7 bases, in that order; junction bases with no gene match: 14.

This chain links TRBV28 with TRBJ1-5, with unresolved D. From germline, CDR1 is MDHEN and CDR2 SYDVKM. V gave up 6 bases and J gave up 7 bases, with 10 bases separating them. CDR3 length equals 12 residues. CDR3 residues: CASSRDGQPQHF. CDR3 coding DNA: TGTGCCAGCAGCCGAGATGGCCAGCCCCAGCATTTT.

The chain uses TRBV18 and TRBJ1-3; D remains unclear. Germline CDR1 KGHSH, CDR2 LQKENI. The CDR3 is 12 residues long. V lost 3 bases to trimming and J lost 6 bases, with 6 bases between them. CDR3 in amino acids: CASSPSENTIYF. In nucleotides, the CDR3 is TGTGCCAGCTCACCGTCCGAAAACACCATATATTTT. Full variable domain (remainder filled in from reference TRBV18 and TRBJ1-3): NAGVMQNPRHLVRRRGQEARLRCSPMKGHSHVYWYRQLPEEGLKFMVYLQKENIIDESGMPKERFSAEFPKEGPSILRIQQVVRGDSAAYFCASSPSENTIYFGEGSWLTVV.

As DNA, the CDR3 is TGTGCCAGCAGCTATGGGTTTACCCAAGAGACCCAGTACTTC. Amino acids: CASSYGFTQETQYF. The chain recombines TRBV14 with TRBJ2-5; unclear D gene. The germline V gene has CDR1 SGHDN and CDR2 FVKESK. The CDR3 totals 14 residues. Deletions cut 5 bases from V and 1 base from J, with 11 bases between.

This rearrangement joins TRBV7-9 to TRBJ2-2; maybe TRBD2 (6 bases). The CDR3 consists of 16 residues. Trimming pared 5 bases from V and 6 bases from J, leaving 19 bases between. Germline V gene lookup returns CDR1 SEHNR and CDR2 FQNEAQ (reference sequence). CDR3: CASSPPRQGGPGELFF. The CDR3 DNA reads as TGTGCCAGCAGCCCGCCCCGGCAGGGAGGTCCCGGGGAGCTGTTTTTT.

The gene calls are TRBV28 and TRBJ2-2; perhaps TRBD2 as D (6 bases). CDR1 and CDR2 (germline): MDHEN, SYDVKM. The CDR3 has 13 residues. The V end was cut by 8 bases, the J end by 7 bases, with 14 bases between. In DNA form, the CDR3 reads TGTGCCAGCGGACTACCCGCGGGCGGGGAGCTGTTTTTT. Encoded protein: CASGLPAGGELFF. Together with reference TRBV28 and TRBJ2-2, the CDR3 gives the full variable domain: DVKVTQSSRYLVKRTGEKVFLECVQDMDHENMFWYRQDPGLGLRLIYFSYDVKMKEKGDIPEGYSVSREKKERFSLILESASTNQTSMYLCASGLPAGGELFFGEGSRLTVL.

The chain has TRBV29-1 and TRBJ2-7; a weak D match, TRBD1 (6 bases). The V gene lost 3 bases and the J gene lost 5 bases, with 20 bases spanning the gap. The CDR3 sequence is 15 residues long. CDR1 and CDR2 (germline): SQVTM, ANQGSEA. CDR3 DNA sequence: TGCAGCGTTGAGTCCGGGACACAAATAGACCACGAGCAGTACTTC. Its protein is CSVESGTQIDHEQYF.

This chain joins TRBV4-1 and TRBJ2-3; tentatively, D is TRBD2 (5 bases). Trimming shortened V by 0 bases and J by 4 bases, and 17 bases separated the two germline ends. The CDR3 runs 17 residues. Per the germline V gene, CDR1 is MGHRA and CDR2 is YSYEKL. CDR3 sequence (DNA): TGCGCCAGCAGCCAAGAAGAGAGGGATCCGGGTTCAGATACGCAGTATTTT. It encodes CASSQEERDPGSDTQYF.

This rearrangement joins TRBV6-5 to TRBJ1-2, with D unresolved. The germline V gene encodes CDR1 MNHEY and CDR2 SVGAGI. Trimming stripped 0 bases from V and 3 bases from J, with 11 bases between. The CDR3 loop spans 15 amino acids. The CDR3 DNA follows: TGTGCCAGCAGTTACTCGGCGGGCGAGTACTATGGCTACACCTTC. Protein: CASSYSAGEYYGYTF.

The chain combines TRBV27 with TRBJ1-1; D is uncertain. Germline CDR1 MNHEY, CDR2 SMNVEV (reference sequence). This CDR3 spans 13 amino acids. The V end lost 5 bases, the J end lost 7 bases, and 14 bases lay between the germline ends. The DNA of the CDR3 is TGTGCCAGCAGTCCTAGTCTATTCCGTGAAGCTTTCTTT. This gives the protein CASSPSLFREAFF.

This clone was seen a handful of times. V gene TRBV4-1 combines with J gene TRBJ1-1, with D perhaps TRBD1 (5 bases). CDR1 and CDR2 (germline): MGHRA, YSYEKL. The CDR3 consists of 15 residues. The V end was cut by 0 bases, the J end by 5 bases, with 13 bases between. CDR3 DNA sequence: TGCGCCAGCAGCCAAGAGGGGGTCTTGGGGACTGAAGCTTTCTTT. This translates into CASSQEGVLGTEAFF.

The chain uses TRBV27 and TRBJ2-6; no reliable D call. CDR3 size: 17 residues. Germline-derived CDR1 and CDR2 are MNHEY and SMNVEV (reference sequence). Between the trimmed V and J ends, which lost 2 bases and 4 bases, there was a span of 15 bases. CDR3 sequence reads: CASSLVPASAGANVLTF. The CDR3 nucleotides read TGTGCCAGCAGTTTAGTCCCCGCCTCAGCCGGGGCCAACGTCCTGACTTTC.

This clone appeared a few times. The CDR3 bases are TGTGCCAGCACGAGGGAAGTTGGGAACTATGGCTACACCTTC. Translated: CASTREVGNYGYTF. The chain links TRBV6-1 to TRBJ1-2; no firm D call. V lost 7 bases, J lost 2 bases, and 14 bases lay in between. This CDR3 region has 14 residues. Germline CDR1 and CDR2: MNHNS and SASEGT.

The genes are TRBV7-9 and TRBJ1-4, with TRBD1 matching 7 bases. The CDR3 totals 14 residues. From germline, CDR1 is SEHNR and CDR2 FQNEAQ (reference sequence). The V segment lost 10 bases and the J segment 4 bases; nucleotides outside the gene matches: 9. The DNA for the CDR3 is TGTGCCACCGGAAGAGGACAGGATAATGAAAAACTGTTTTTT. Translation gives CATGRGQDNEKLFF.

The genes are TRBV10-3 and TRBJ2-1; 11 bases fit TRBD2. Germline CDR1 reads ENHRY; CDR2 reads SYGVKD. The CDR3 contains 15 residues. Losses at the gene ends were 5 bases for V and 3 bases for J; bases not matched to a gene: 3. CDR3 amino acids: CAISTGTSGYNEQFF. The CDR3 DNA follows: TGTGCCATCAGTACCGGGACTAGCGGCTACAATGAGCAGTTCTTC.

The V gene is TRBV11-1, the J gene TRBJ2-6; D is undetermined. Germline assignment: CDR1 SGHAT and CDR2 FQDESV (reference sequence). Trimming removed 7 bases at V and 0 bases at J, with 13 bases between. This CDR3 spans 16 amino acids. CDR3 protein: CASTPVVTSGANVLTF. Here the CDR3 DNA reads TGTGCCAGCACCCCCGTGGTGACCTCTGGGGCCAACGTCCTGACTTTC.

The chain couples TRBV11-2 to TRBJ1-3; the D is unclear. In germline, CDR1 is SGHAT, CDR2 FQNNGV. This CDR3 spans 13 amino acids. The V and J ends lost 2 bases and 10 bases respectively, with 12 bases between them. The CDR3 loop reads CASSLTLLKTIYF. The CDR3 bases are TGTGCCAGCAGCTTAACCCTCCTTAAAACCATATATTTT.

The CDR3 DNA reads TGTGCCAGCAGTTTTTACTACAACACTGAAGCTTTCTTT. It yields the protein CASSFYYNTEAFF. The chain joins TRBV27 to TRBJ1-1, with D uncertain. Trimming removed 3 bases at V and 2 bases at J, with 7 bases between. Germline V gene lookup returns CDR1 MNHEY and CDR2 SMNVEV (reference sequence). The CDR3 runs to 13 residues.

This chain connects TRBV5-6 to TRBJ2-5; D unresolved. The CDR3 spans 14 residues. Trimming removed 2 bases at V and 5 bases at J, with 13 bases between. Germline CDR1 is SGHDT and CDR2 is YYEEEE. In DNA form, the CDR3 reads TGTGCCAGCAGCTTCCCCGGCAGTGGCGAGACCCAGTACTTC. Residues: CASSFPGSGETQYF.

CDR3 sequence: CASSLLIAGGPDTQYF. The CDR3 nucleotides are TGTGCCAGCAGTTTATTAATAGCGGGGGGGCCAGATACGCAGTATTTT. The J gene is TRBJ2-3, the V gene TRBV27, with 11 bases lining up with TRBD2. This CDR3 has 16 amino acids. From germline, CDR1 is MNHEY and CDR2 SMNVEV (reference sequence). Germline trimming cut 1 base from V and 4 bases from J; bases unmatched to any gene: 4.

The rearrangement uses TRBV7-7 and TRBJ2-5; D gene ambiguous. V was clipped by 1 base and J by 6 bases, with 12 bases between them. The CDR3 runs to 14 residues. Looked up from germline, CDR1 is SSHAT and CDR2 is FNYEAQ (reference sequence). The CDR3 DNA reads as TGTGCCAGCAGCTTAGTCGGTGATTTGCAGACCCAGTACTTC. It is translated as CASSLVGDLQTQYF.